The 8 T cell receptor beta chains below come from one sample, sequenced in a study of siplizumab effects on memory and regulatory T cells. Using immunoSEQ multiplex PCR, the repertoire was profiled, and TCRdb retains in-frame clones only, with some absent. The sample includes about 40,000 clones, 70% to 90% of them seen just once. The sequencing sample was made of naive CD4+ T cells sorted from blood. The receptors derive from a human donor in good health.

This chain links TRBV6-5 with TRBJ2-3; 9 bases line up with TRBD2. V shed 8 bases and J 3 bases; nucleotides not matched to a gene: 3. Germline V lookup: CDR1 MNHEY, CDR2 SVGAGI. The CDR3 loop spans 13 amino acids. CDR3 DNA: TGTGCCAGCCGGCGGGAGGGGACAGATACGCAGTATTTT. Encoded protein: CASRREGTDTQYF.

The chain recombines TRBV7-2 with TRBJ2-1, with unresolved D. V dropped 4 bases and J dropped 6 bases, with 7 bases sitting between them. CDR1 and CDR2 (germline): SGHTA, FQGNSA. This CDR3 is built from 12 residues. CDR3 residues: CASSSYGNEQFF. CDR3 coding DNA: TGTGCCAGCAGCTCGTACGGCAATGAGCAGTTCTTC.

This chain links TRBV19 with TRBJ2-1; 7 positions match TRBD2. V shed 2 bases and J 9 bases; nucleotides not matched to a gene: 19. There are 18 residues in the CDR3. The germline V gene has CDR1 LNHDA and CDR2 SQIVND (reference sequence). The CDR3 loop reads CASSIFPRPGLLGLEQFF. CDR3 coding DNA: TGTGCCAGTAGTATATTCCCTCGACCGGGACTACTAGGCCTTGAGCAGTTCTTC.

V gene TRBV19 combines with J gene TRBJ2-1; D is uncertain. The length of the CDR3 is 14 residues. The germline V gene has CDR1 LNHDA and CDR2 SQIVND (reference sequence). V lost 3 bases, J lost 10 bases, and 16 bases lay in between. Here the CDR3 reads CASSILLGTGEQFF. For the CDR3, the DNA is TGTGCCAGTAGTATTCTCTTGGGCACTGGGGAGCAGTTCTTC.

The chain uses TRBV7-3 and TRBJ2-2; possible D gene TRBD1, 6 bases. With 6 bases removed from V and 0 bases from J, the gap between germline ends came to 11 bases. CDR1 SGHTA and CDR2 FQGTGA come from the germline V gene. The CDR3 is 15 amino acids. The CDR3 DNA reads TGTGCCAGCAGGTCTACAGGGTCGAACACCGGGGAGCTGTTTTTT. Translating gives CASRSTGSNTGELFF.

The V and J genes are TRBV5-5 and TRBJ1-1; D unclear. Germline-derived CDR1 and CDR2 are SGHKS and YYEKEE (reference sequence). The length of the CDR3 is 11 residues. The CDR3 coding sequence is TGTATAAGGGTACCGGGCACTGAAGCTTTCTTT. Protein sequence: CIRVPGTEAFF.

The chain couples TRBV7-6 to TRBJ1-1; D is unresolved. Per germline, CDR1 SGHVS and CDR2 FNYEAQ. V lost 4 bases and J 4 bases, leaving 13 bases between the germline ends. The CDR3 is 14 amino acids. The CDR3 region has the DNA TGTGCCAGCAGCTATGGGAGCGAGTTCACTGAAGCTTTCTTT. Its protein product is CASSYGSEFTEAFF. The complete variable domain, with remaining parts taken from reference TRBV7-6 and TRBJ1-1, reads GAGVSQSPRYKVTKRGQDVALRCDPISGHVSLYWYRQALGQGPEFLTYFNYEAQQDKSGLPNDRFSAERPEGSISTLTIQRTEQRDSAMYRCASSYGSEFTEAFFGQGTRLTVV.

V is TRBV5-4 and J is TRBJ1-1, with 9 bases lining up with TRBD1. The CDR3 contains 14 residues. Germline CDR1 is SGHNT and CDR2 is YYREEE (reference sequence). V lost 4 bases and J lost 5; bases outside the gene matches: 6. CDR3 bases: TGTGCCAGCAGCAACCGGGACAGGGAAACTGAAGCTTTCTTT. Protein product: CASSNRDRETEAFF. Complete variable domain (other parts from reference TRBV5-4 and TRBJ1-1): ETGVTQSPTHLIKTRGQQVTLRCSSQSGHNTVSWYQQALGQGPQFIFQYYREEENGRGNFPPRFSGLQFPNYSSELNVNALELDDSALYLCASSNRDRETEAFFGQGTRLTVV.